This TCR beta chain was sequenced during a study of T cell responses to AZD1222 COVID-19 vaccine. Study outcomes and limitations: Repertoire sampling was restricted to post-peak T cell response timepoints. It should be noted that donors were predominantly white British and more often female, and clonal diversity was possibly underestimated.

The CDR3 length is 16 residues. CDR1 is MGHRA and CDR2 is YSYEKL in the germline V gene. V lost 0 bases to trimming and J lost 0 bases, with 11 bases between them. Comment on this clone: The antigen is undetermined.

Profiled with immunoSEQ multiplex PCR; TCRdb holds only in-frame clones, not every one. The sample contains about 140,000 clones, 90% to 95% of which appear only once. The chain employs TRBV4-1 and TRBJ1-1; TRBD1 is a possible D gene (5 bases). The sample consisted of peripheral blood, taken 28 days after the second AZD1222 dose. The sequence came from an adult who received the AZD1222 COVID-19 vaccine. The CDR3 here is CASSQEVGPLNTEAFF. The CDR3 region has the DNA TGCGCCAGCAGCCAAGAAGTGGGGCCGCTGAACACTGAAGCTTTCTTT.